Presented here are 14 T cell receptor beta chains from one specimen sequenced in a study of T cells in Graves' hyperthyroidism and ophthalmopathy. RNA transcripts provided the source from which TCR beta CDR3 regions were amplified. HTBI primers were the set used in a first-round RT-PCR of the TCR CDR3. From the multiplex PCR reads, TCRdb called clonotypes with MiXCR, one entry per CDR3 protein. This sample carries about 580,000 distinct CDR3 sequences, 14% of them seen once, and the ten largest clones take roughly 5.7%. Sequenced sample: blood. The receptors were sampled from a woman in her thirties with Graves' hyperthyroidism that later progressed to Graves' ophthalmopathy.

The rearrangement links TRBV10-3 to TRBJ1-4, with D perhaps matching TRBD1 (6 bases). This CDR3 region has 13 residues. From germline, CDR1 is ENHRY and CDR2 SYGVKD. V dropped 7 bases and J dropped 8 bases, with 14 bases sitting between them. The CDR3 loop is CAITGAPREKLFF. The DNA for the CDR3 is TGTGCCATCACAGGGGCCCCGAGAGAAAAACTGTTTTTT.

This clonotype was seen more than once but under ten times. The genes are TRBV25-1 and TRBJ1-2, with 7 bases identical to TRBD1. CDR3 length equals 14 residues. CDR1 and CDR2 from the germline V gene are MGHDK and SYGVNS. Trimming removed 7 bases from V and 4 bases from J; junction bases left unmatched: 9. The CDR3 sequence is CASTLSGTAYGYTF. CDR3 DNA: TGTGCCAGCACCTTGTCGGGGACAGCCTATGGCTACACCTTC.

This clonotype has a handful of counts. This chain connects TRBV7-8 to TRBJ2-2; the match to TRBD2 covers 7 bases. CDR1 is SGHVS and CDR2 is FQNEAQ in the germline V gene. This CDR3 is built from 18 residues. The trim removed 4 bases at V and 4 bases at J, leaving 15 bases unmatched. The DNA of the CDR3 is TGTGCCAGCAGCTCTTACCAGTTGGGAGGGCAGCGCACCGGGGAGCTGTTTTTT. This encodes CASSSYQLGGQRTGELFF.

This clonotype was seen at least ten times. The chain couples TRBV19 to TRBJ1-4; D call uncertain. This CDR3 is 15 amino acids long. Germline CDR1 reads LNHDA; CDR2 reads SQIVND (reference sequence). Trimming removed 4 bases from V and 2 bases from J, with 11 bases in between. CDR3 amino acids: CASSTPGVTNEKLFF. As DNA, the CDR3 is TGTGCCAGTAGTACCCCGGGAGTGACTAATGAAAAACTGTTTTTT.

This clonotype was counted many times. This rearrangement joins TRBV7-9 to TRBJ2-5, with D possibly being TRBD2 (6 bases). Trimming removed 6 bases at V and 5 bases at J, with 10 bases between. CDR1 and CDR2 (germline): SEHNR, FQNEAQ (reference sequence). This CDR3 region has 12 residues. CDR3 protein: CASRPEGETQYF. In DNA, the CDR3 is TGTGCCAGCAGACCGGAGGGGGAGACCCAGTACTTC.

This clonotype showed up many times. The chain couples TRBV5-1 to TRBJ1-5; TRBD1 is a possible D gene (5 bases). Germline CDR1 and CDR2: SGHRS and YFSETQ. There are 15 residues in the CDR3. V lost 4 bases and J lost 6, with 17 bases in between. Here the CDR3 DNA reads TGCGCCAGCAGCCGCTTGCCGGGGCAGGGTCAGCCCCAGCATTTT. It yields the protein CASSRLPGQGQPQHF.

This clonotype was detected ten times or more. The chain has TRBV19 and TRBJ1-6, with D maybe TRBD1 (6 bases). The CDR3 runs to 15 residues. Germline V gives CDR1 LNHDA, CDR2 SQIVND (reference sequence). Trimming removed 9 bases from V and 10 bases from J, with 22 bases in between. CDR3 amino acids: CASRSGAGEESPLHF. The CDR3 DNA reads as TGTGCCAGCCGGAGTGGGGCAGGGGAAGAATCACCCCTCCACTTT.

The chain uses TRBV3-1 and TRBJ2-1, with D possibly TRBD1 on 8 matching bases. From germline, CDR1 is LGHDT and CDR2 YNNKEL (reference sequence). The CDR3 is 20 residues long. Trimming removed 9 bases at V and 3 bases at J, with 33 bases between. As DNA, the CDR3 is TGTGCCAGGATCGGGACAGGAGGGGAATTTCGCGGGAGACTCTACAATGAGCAGTTCTTC. Encoded protein: CARIGTGGEFRGRLYNEQFF.

CDR3 region: CASSSPGLGPFF. CDR3 coding DNA: TGTGCCAGCAGTTCGCCGGGCCTCGGACCTTTCTTT. V usage is TRBV6-2 or TRBV6-3 and J usage is TRBJ1-1; D remains ambiguous. The germline gives CDR1 MNHEY, CDR2 SVGEGT. Deletions cut 4 bases from V and 12 bases from J, with 15 bases between. This CDR3 has 12 residues.

J is TRBJ2-1 and V is TRBV20-1; D not certain. TRBJ2-7 explains the end of the DNA better; the J call may be wrong. Per the germline V gene, CDR1 is DFQATT and CDR2 is SNEGSKA (reference sequence). CDR3 length: 15 residues. CDR3 coding DNA: TGCAGTGCTAGTCGGATCGGGCAGGCCGACAATGAGCAGTACTTC. Protein sequence: CSASRIGQADNEQYF.

This clonotype came up many times. The chain links TRBV28 to TRBJ2-3; 7 positions match TRBD1. After removal of 6 bases from V and 7 bases from J, the junction contained 4 bases not matched to a gene. In germline, CDR1 is MDHEN, CDR2 SYDVKM. The CDR3 is 12 residues long. DNA for the CDR3: TGTGCCAGCAGCCTGACAGGGAATACGCAGTATTTT. This gives the protein CASSLTGNTQYF. The full variable domain, in which reference TRBV28 and TRBJ2-3 provide the parts outside the CDR3, is DVKVTQSSRYLVKRTGEKVFLECVQDMDHENMFWYRQDPGLGLRLIYFSYDVKMKEKGDIPEGYSVSREKKERFSLILESASTNQTSMYLCASSLTGNTQYFGPGTRLTVL.

There are many counts of this clonotype. This chain uses TRBV19 with TRBJ1-5; D remains unclear. Trimming took off 0 bases at V and 2 bases at J, with 14 bases between the two ends. CDR1 is LNHDA, CDR2 SQIVND, per germline (reference sequence). The CDR3 runs to 17 residues. The CDR3 nucleotides are TGTGCCAGTAGTATAGATCCGGGGAGTTTACGCAATCAGCCCCAGCATTTT. This gives the protein CASSIDPGSLRNQPQHF.

This clonotype was detected many times. The chain employs TRBV29-1 and TRBJ2-3, with 7 bases matching TRBD2. J gave up 0 bases and V 0 bases, and 3 bases lay outside the gene matches. The CDR3 is made up of 15 amino acids. Per germline, CDR1 SQVTM and CDR2 ANQGSEA. The CDR3 DNA sequence: TGCAGCGTTGAAGAACTAGCGACTAGCACAGATACGCAGTATTTT. Amino acid sequence: CSVEELATSTDTQYF.

V is TRBV9 and J is TRBJ2-5, with 10 bases that match TRBD2. Losses at the gene ends were 2 bases for V and 5 bases for J; bases not matched to a gene: 12. The length of the CDR3 is 17 residues. Germline V CDR1 and CDR2: SGDLS, YYNGEE. Here the CDR3 reads CASSVGAGGPSYETQYF. CDR3 nucleotides: TGTGCCAGCAGCGTGGGAGCGGGAGGGCCGAGTTACGAGACCCAGTACTTC. The full variable domain, completed using reference TRBV9 and TRBJ2-5, is DSGVTQTPKHLITATGQRVTLRCSPRSGDLSVYWYQQSLDQGLQFLIQYYNGEERAKGNILERFSAQQFPDLHSELNLSSLELGDSALYFCASSVGAGGPSYETQYFGPGTRLLVL.